A single sample gave rise to the 4 T cell receptor beta chains below, sequenced in a study of post-analysis software for immune sequencing data. Prepared TCR beta cDNA libraries contained unique molecular identifiers. TCRdb re-derived calls from the PCR reads in MiXCR, one entry per CDR3 protein. This repertoire shows some 800,000 distinct CDR3 sequences, about 43% found once; its top ten account for 4.9%. Findings of the study overall: TRBV segments more frequent in patients than in controls numbered roughly five and included TRBV5-6, TRBV5-1 and TRBV20-1.

These receptors' targets are unknown. Sequenced sample: blood. The receptor set was obtained from a girl aged 5-17 years with multiple sclerosis.

The chain is built from TRBV5-5 and TRBJ2-2; weak D call: TRBD2 (6 bases). Trimming cost V 0 bases and J 4 bases, with 16 bases left between them. This CDR3 region has 17 residues. From germline, CDR1 is SGHKS and CDR2 YYEKEE (reference sequence). The CDR3 region has the DNA TGTGCCAGCAGCTTGGCACTCTTTGCGGGGCCCACCGGGGAGCTGTTTTTT. Amino acid sequence: CASSLALFAGPTGELFF.

The V and J genes are TRBV12-3 or TRBV12-4 and TRBJ1-2; no definite D call. CDR3 length: 12 residues. V was pared by 5 bases and J by 1 base, with 5 bases between. The CDR3 region is CASSPINYGYTF. In DNA, the CDR3 is TGTGCCAGCAGTCCGATTAACTATGGCTACACCTTC.

The genes are TRBV5-1 and TRBJ2-3; 12 positions match TRBD2. CDR1 is SGHRS and CDR2 is YFSETQ in the germline V gene. The CDR3 has 16 amino acids. After removal of 2 bases from V and 3 bases from J, the junction contained 4 bases not matched to a gene. The CDR3, as DNA: TGCGCCAGCAGCTTTACCACTAGCGGGGGGACAGATACGCAGTATTTT. Its translation is CASSFTTSGGTDTQYF. Full variable domain (remainder filled in from reference TRBV5-1 and TRBJ2-3): KAGVTQTPRYLIKTRGQQVTLSCSPISGHRSVSWYQQTPGQGLQFLFEYFSETQRNKGNFPGRFSGRQFSNSRSEMNVSTLELGDSALYLCASSFTTSGGTDTQYFGPGTRLTVL.

The chain recombines TRBV19 with TRBJ1-6; a weak D match, TRBD1 (5 bases). V dropped 5 bases and J dropped 8 bases, with 13 bases sitting between them. Germline loops: CDR1 LNHDA, CDR2 SQIVND (reference sequence). This CDR3 has 14 amino acids. CDR3 nucleotides: TGTGCCAGTAGTCGGGACCGTTCTGATTCACCCCTCCACTTT. Amino acid sequence: CASSRDRSDSPLHF.